This T cell receptor beta chain derives from a study of T-cell reconstitution after alpha-beta-depleted transplantation in children. In its sample, this clonotype was seen a few times. The CDR3 sequence is 15 residues long. Germline CDR1 reads SQVTM; CDR2 reads ANQGSEA. With 3 bases clipped from V and 6 bases from J, the junction kept 8 bases outside the gene matches. Preparation of the TCRbeta library used unique molecular identifiers. TCRdb redid the calling of the PCR reads with MiXCR, one entry per CDR3 protein. Of 500,000 or so distinct CDR3 sequences listed, around a third are singletons. Sequencing used PBMCs from the stem cell graft donor, obtained from the stem cell graft. The clonotype was recovered from a human donor who donated a stem cell graft to a child with aplastic anemia. This chain links TRBV29-1 with TRBJ1-2; 12 bases are shared with TRBD1. CDR3: CSVEWDRGPLDGYTF. The CDR3, as DNA: TGCAGCGTTGAGTGGGACAGGGGGCCTTTGGATGGCTACACCTTC.